This T cell receptor beta chain appears in the sequencing data of a study of T cells in Graves' hyperthyroidism and ophthalmopathy. Hyperthyroidism, newly diagnosed and lasting under 2 months, affected patients aged 18 to 65. Uncontrolled infection, other autoimmune disease, pregnancy or lactation disqualified patients from enrolment. Sample collection date corresponds to first hyperthyroidism diagnosis, prior to any ophthalmopathy symptoms. This CDR3 comprises 15 residues. Germline assignment: CDR1 SQVTM and CDR2 ANQGSEA. The V gene end was trimmed by 6 bases and the J gene end by 1 base; junction bases not matched to a gene: 8. TCR beta CDR3 sequences were amplified from RNA transcripts. Initially, a first-round RT-PCR of the TCR CDR3 employed the HTBI primer set. TCRdb processed the multiplex PCR reads anew with MiXCR; each CDR3 protein has one entry. Among over 700,000 distinct CDR3 sequences, about 19% were seen once, and the ten largest hold 16%.

The sample consisted of blood. V and J are TRBV29-1 and TRBJ2-2, with 7 bases that match TRBD2. This clonotype originated in a woman aged 45-60 years with Graves' hyperthyroidism that later progressed to Graves' ophthalmopathy. Here the CDR3 reads CSVETSNLNTGELFF. For the CDR3, the DNA is TGCAGCGTAGAGACTAGCAACTTGAACACCGGGGAGCTGTTTTTT.